Given below is one T cell receptor beta chain in context. No cognate antigen has been identified for it. Base qualities are not recorded, but no much larger clone differs from it by a single base. The library was prepared using the immunoSEQ multiplex PCR assay. The multiplex PCR relied on a mix of 60 forward primers for TCR Vbeta segments and 13 reverse primers for TCR Jbeta segments. The CDR3 region of rearranged TCR beta genes was amplified from genomic DNA with a multiplex PCR assay. Amplified TCR beta libraries were sequenced as 87-base-pair reads on the Illumina HiSeq System. The study's processing was this. In a later analysis, some 80 million unique TCR beta chains were counted across the approximately 640 repertoires, and roughly 11 million of these chains were shared by at least two donors. A nearest-neighbor algorithm error-corrected the raw reads and collapsed the reads into unique sequences, merging closely related sequences to remove PCR and sequencing errors. Alignment of CDR3 sequences to IMGT reference sequences was used to assign V, D and J gene segments. Each retained sequence needed at least a six-nucleotide match to both a V gene segment and a J gene segment. A rearrangement was called productive if the CDR3 had no stop codons and remained in frame with V and J, and every other rearrangement was called non-productive. Following IMGT convention, CDR3 was defined as the stretch from the second conserved V-encoded cysteine to the conserved J-encoded phenylalanine. The earlier analysis of around 640 of the donors excluded sequences that lacked an unambiguous match to a single V gene segment. An earlier analysis of under 750 of the donors called V segments functional above 56.7% productive rearrangements and segregating when the between-donor standard deviation exceeded 5%. A statistical classification framework was built to diagnose cytomegalovirus status from the catalog of TCR beta chain sequences. In a later analysis, V and J genes were assigned by comparing TCR nucleotide sequences against IMGT/GENE-DB human TR gene sequences. A later analysis assigned CDR3 sequences and most-parsimonious VDJ recombination scenarios with the TCRdist pipeline. In a later analysis, each TCR beta chain was defined by its CDR3 amino acid sequence together with its V-gene family, and reads without a unique V-gene family were excluded. In a later analysis, approximately 640 highly shared, low-generation-probability nucleotide sequences were removed to address suspected cross-contamination and a sequencing artifact. In a later analysis, a clonal expansion index for each public chain was calculated from normalized within-repertoire ranks of inferred template counts. Generation probabilities in a later analysis came from a VDJ recombination model fitted to out-of-frame rearrangements, and those results were checked against IGoR. In a later analysis, hypergeometric tests were used to score TCR-TCR, TCR-HLA and TCR-CMV co-occurrence, with a repertoire-size bias correction applied to TCR pairs. In a later analysis, false discovery rates were estimated by permuting HLA or CMV assignments 20 times. In a later analysis, co-occurring TCRs were grouped with DBSCAN, and TCRdist sequence similarity was added when clustering was performed within HLA-allele-positive subsets. Repertoires with fewer than 30,000 or more than 120,000 public chains were left out of co-occurrence clustering, as were four to six repertoires with anomalous nucleotide sharing. In TCRdb, the immuneACCESS table is reduced to in-frame sequences with V and J assigned. These tables do not hold every clone; where another copy was compared, an unresolved V gene accounts for under half, and the others remain unexplained. The V and J calls and the clone size are those of that table, but D and trimming were determined from the DNA. For this sample the table gives 130,000 to 150,000 clones, of which 76% were detected only once. The ten largest clones represent about 2% of the sample.

In total, fewer than 750 healthy bone marrow donors made up the cohort. Cohort members were all nominally healthy when sampled, although unrecorded immune exposures were likely present. The donor was CMV seronegative and belonged to the group of 352 seronegative cohort members. A peripheral blood sample was collected from each donor, and TCR beta sequencing was performed on peripheral blood mononuclear cells. Genomic DNA was extracted from the blood cell samples with the Qiagen DNeasy Blood Extraction Kit. The sample comes from a study of cytomegalovirus exposure and HLA in healthy donors (TCRdb year 2017). Background on the whole study: According to an earlier analysis of a few hundred of the donors, some 180 million T cells yielded over 100 million unique TCR beta sequences and 250 to 350 Gb of sequence data. Approximately 310 gigabases of sequencing data and approximately 91 million unique TCR sequences made up an early release that covered about 640 HLA-typed donors. Of the roughly 400 genotyped donors, approximately 82% fell in the genetic ancestry cluster associated with self-reported Caucasian donors. The aim of the study was to test whether cataloging public T cell receptors could identify signatures of past pathogen exposure. The study used immunosequencing to profile the T cell repertoires of under 700 subjects and linked those repertoires to cytomegalovirus serostatus. Along with the roughly 670-subject first cohort, a separate validation cohort of over a hundred different subjects was used. High-throughput TCR immunosequencing, statistical association of individual TCRs with disease status, and machine learning were combined to predict cytomegalovirus infection status. A later analysis re-analyzed previously published TCR beta repertoires from 666 donors and added high-resolution HLA genotyping to study TCR occurrence patterns. In the later analysis, no new phenotypic data were used to find candidate immune exposures; instead, reliance was placed on TCR beta sequences and their occurrence across donors. An earlier analysis of 500 to 650 of the donors applied high-throughput TCR beta sequencing to assess whether each TCR beta V gene segment acted as functional or pseudogenic. Donor age, sex, ethnicity and CMV serostatus were compiled alongside the repertoire data. A later genetic analysis took genome-wide SNP genotypes for about 65% of the 666 donors and used that subset as a discovery cohort. Every discovery cohort repertoire had been produced on one sequencing platform. Class I and class II HLA loci were covered by the typing at four-digit resolution. Typing coverage differed by locus: A, B, C, DRB1 and DQB1 were typed in roughly 620-630 donors, DQA1 in 500 to 550, DPA1 in some 600, and DPB1 in around 490. About five DR-DQ haplotypes were handled as single units for association and clustering, since linkage in the cohort was strong. On average, around 240,000 unique TCR beta nucleotide sequences were sequenced per donor among several hundred genotyped donors of the cohort, with 15% to 20% of those sequences being non-productive. Overall study results and their limits: In a later analysis, around 17,000 TCR beta sequences were associated with specific HLA alleles at a false discovery rate of 0.05. Correlated functional status among segregating V segments might reflect linkage disequilibrium, but an unknown experimental factor could not be ruled out. A cluster of highly shared sequence variants was judged likely to be a technical artifact of the sequencing pipeline. The classifier was reported to diagnose cytomegalovirus status with high specificity and sensitivity in both the original cohort and the validation cohort. Assigning TCR associations to individual alleles was difficult when HLA alleles, especially DR and DQ, strongly co-occurred. Because HLA typing was unavailable for some donors at each locus, only the typed subset was used in association tests. In vitro tests confirmed that a few of the cytomegalovirus-associated TCR beta chains recognize cytomegalovirus antigens. An earlier analysis of around 600 of the donors showed that most TCR beta V segments appeared in productive rearrangements either about 87% or about 30% of the time, which broadly matched IMGT annotations. CMV serostatus was the only immune exposure information available for the cohort. The authors suggested that the approach could potentially be extended to other disease states and immunological phenotypes. A further reported finding was that TCR beta sequences accurately predicted the HLA-A and HLA-B alleles for most subjects in the first cohort. In a later genetic analysis, a missense DCLRE1C variant was associated with V-gene and J-gene trimming of TCR beta chains, and the association was replicated in an independent cohort. According to a later analysis, TCR association rates differed among HLA loci, with DRB1 alleles showing the most associated TCRs and HLA-C alleles showing the fewest. The cohort was sequenced for TCR beta chains only, and without alpha or paired-chain data the features that could be detected were limited. Because counts were too low, roughly 18 rarely observed V segments, including chromosome 9 orphons, were left out of the earlier analysis of some 640 of the donors. In a later analysis, HLA-associated TCR beta chains showed more clonal expansion and lower generation probabilities than non-associated chains that were equally common. Most CMV-associated TCR beta chains appeared to be HLA-restricted in a later analysis, and the HLA associations seemed to be driven largely by CMV exposure. Compared with the approximately 700-donor mean, donors in an Asian-associated ancestry cluster had fewer N-insertions in productive TCRs, according to a later genetic analysis. Several of the top co-occurrence clusters appeared to be linked to parvovirus B19, influenza, CMV and Epstein-Barr virus, according to a later analysis. The study listed 150 to 200 TCR beta chains as associated with cytomegalovirus. Sequencing depth was assumed to be roughly uniform across donors in the presence/absence analyses, though that assumption may not hold. While some public TCRs were present in many individuals, most TCR sequences turned up only very rarely across donors.

The receptor comes from a woman aged 40 to 55 in good health and CMV-seronegative. Sequences were obtained from PBMCs.

The CDR3: CASSLGGFYNSPLHF. The nucleotide sequence is TGTGCCAGCAGCCTCGGGGGTTTCTATAATTCACCCCTCCACTTT. The rearrangement joined TRBV7-8 to TRBJ1-6; a weak D assignment points to TRBD1 (5 bases agree). The CDR3 sequence holds 15 residues, the cysteine and phenylalanine included. This entry keeps only the CDR3 DNA: 45 bases, framed from base 1. As encoded in the germline V gene, CDR1 is SGHVS while CDR2 is FQNEAQ. V is reduced by 5 bases and J by 3 bases, leaving a spacing of 11 bases between them. Extended through the reference TRBV7-8 and TRBJ1-6 proteins, this CDR3 yields the full variable domain: GAGVSQSPRYKVAKRGQDVALRCDPISGHVSLFWYQQALGQGPEFLTYFQNEAQLDKSGLPSDRFFAERPEGSVSTLKIQRTQQEDSAVYLCASSLGGFYNSPLHFGNGTRLTVT.